This record covers a single T cell receptor (beta chain). The antigen remains unidentified. These data belong to a study of long-term antiretroviral therapy in people with HIV. The overall study: Earliest sampling preceded the 2015 immediate-ART recommendation by about a decade. Broader study findings: Diversity increased after ART yet remained lower than in transplant donor controls.

Germline V gene lookup returns CDR1 SGDLS and CDR2 YYNGEE. The CDR3 length is 15 residues. With V trimmed by 2 bases and J by 6 bases, 6 bases remained unmatched. Samples were assayed with immunoSEQ v3.0 at survey level. The protocol was immunoSEQ multiplex PCR, while the TCRdb copy is restricted to in-frame clones and leaves out a portion. The sample has roughly 20,000 clones, more than 70% seen once; the top ten hold 8.1%. The sequenced sample was unsorted PBMCs, obtained at the start of antiretroviral therapy. The chain recombines TRBV9 with TRBJ1-1, with 11 nucleotides matching TRBD1. This TCR was sampled from a man aged 45 to 65 with HIV. CDR3 bases: TGTGCCAGCAGCGTCCTAGGACAGGGGGCCCCTGAAGCTTTCTTT. This gives the protein CASSVLGQGAPEAFF.